A selection of T cell receptor beta chains follows, all from one sample in a study of shared clonotypes between healthy human individuals. Sequencing used immunoSEQ multiplex PCR; TCRdb keeps in-frame clones, though not all of them. This sample has some 2,000,000 clones; 85% to 95% occur once, and the top ten carry 0.1% to 0.15%. The material sequenced was naive CD4+ T cells sorted from blood. The receptors derive from a man younger than 30 in good health. CDR3s include the opening cysteine and the closing phenylalanine or tryptophan.

v_gene,CDR3aa
TRBV6-5,CASSSDYNSPLHF
TRBV2,CASSELRGIRTEAFF
TRBV6-6,CASGQLLSTDTQYF
TRBV5-1,CASSLQTTSTDTQYF
TRBV5-6,CASSLLAGGPNEQYF
TRBV9,CASSVAGTSGLNEQFF
TRBV6-5,CASSWTALEGYTF
TRBV2,CASRIDRGGNNEQFF
TRBV14,CASSRGGRVGELFF
TRBV6-5,CASSQLAVNQETQYF
TRBV7-6,CASSQAGAPKTQYF
TRBV7-2,CASSFSGDYEQYF
TRBV6-6,CASSKTGTSSYEQYF
TRBV6-6,CASSYANGYEQFF
TRBV6-5,CASSYSRALGGETQYF
TRBV7-9,CASSPTPGNQGYEQYF
TRBV10-3,CAISGEAGGANVLTF
TRBV1,CTSSKGFMGRGFLNQPQHF
TRBV5-1,CASSPLGREWYEQYF
TRBV5-1,CASSLGSGANVLTF
TRBV9,CASSVSGAGPSGANVLTF
TRBV5-1,CASSLDSGTYNEQFF